The clone carrying this T cell receptor (beta chain) occurred many times. TCRdb fed the 5' RACE reads into MiXCR, producing one record per CDR3 protein. The sample lists about 390,000 distinct CDR3 sequences, roughly 20% occurring once. The data are from a study of T-cell memory formation after mild COVID-19. Study as a whole: The study found TCR clusters largely donor specific.

The CDR3 runs to 15 residues. CDR1 is SGHDT and CDR2 is YYEEEE in the germline V gene. V lost 4 bases, J lost 3 bases, and 7 bases stayed unmatched. The specimen was PBMCs or a T cell subset sorted from them (not recorded which). The receptor comes from an adult woman who had mild COVID-19 (a few samples of this study predate the infection). Cell type and time point are not known. The genes are TRBV5-6 and TRBJ2-1, with 7 bases that match TRBD2. The CDR3 DNA follows: TGTGCCAGCAGCCTCCGGCGGGGGATCTACAATGAGCAGTTCTTC. The encoded protein is CASSLRRGIYNEQFF. Drawing the rest from reference TRBV5-6 and TRBJ2-1, the complete variable domain is DAGVTQSPTHLIKTRGQQVTLRCSPKSGHDTVSWYQQALGQGPQFIFQYYEEEERQRGNFPDRFSGHQFPNYSSELNVNALLLGDSALYLCASSLRRGIYNEQFFGPGTRLTVL.